This T cell receptor (beta chain) was identified during a study of cytomegalovirus exposure and HLA in healthy donors. Overall study findings and caveats: CMV serostatus stood as the only immune exposure information on hand. Roughly even sequencing depth across donors was the assumption behind the presence/absence analyses. A few CMV-associated chains were confirmed in vitro to be specific for CMV antigens.

Concerning this clone itself: Its antigen is unidentified.

The primer mix had 60 Vbeta and 13 Jbeta primers. Clones were read by immunoSEQ multiplex PCR, and TCRdb kept only the in-frame ones, dropping some. The table has 200,000 to 250,000 clones, 70% seen once. The CDR3 contains 18 residues. V was pared by 5 bases and J by 0 bases, with 8 bases of the junction left unmatched. Germline CDR1 is MDHEN and CDR2 is SYDVKM. Sequenced: PBMCs. The rearrangement uses TRBV28 and TRBJ1-5, with 12 bases aligning to TRBD1. This clonotype was sampled from a man aged 40-55 years in good health and CMV-seropositive. DNA for the CDR3: TGTGCCAGCAGTCGCCGGGGGGACAGGGGGCATAGCAATCAGCCCCAGCATTTT. The encoded protein is CASSRRGDRGHSNQPQHF. Looking up the rest from reference TRBV28 and TRBJ1-5 gives the full variable domain: DVKVTQSSRYLVKRTGEKVFLECVQDMDHENMFWYRQDPGLGLRLIYFSYDVKMKEKGDIPEGYSVSREKKERFSLILESASTNQTSMYLCASSRRGDRGHSNQPQHFGDGTRLSIL.